Shown below are 11 T cell receptor beta chains from a single sample sequenced in a study of blood T cell repertoires in COVID-19. The repertoire was sequenced with immunoSEQ multiplex PCR; TCRdb's copy has only in-frame clones and lacks some. Among fewer than 500,000 clones, roughly 86% were seen once, and the ten largest hold 0.85% to 1.2%. Material: peripheral blood. The origin of the receptors is a human donor with acute or convalescent COVID-19. The donor label of this sample is uncertain.

A note on this clone: In the same sample, other DNA sequences code for this CDR3. The chain is built from TRBV28 and TRBJ1-5; 9 bases line up with TRBD1. Germline V gene lookup returns CDR1 MDHEN and CDR2 SYDVKM. V dropped 6 bases and J dropped 10; count of bases not matched to a gene: 10. The CDR3 covers 14 residues. In nucleotides, the CDR3 is TGTGCCAGCAGCCTTGGACAGGGGAGGGTTCCCCAGCATTTT. Encoded protein: CASSLGQGRVPQHF. The full variable domain, in which reference TRBV28 and TRBJ1-5 provide the parts outside the CDR3, is DVKVTQSSRYLVKRTGEKVFLECVQDMDHENMFWYRQDPGLGLRLIYFSYDVKMKEKGDIPEGYSVSREKKERFSLILESASTNQTSMYLCASSLGQGRVPQHFGDGTRLSIL.

The rearrangement links TRBV4-1 to TRBJ2-1, with a possible D match to TRBD2 (5 bases). Trimming removed 4 bases at V and 3 bases at J, with 13 bases between. CDR3 length: 15 residues. CDR1 and CDR2 (germline): MGHRA, YSYEKL. CDR3 protein: CASSPSGYRYNEQFF. The CDR3, as DNA: TGCGCCAGCAGCCCCAGCGGATACCGCTACAATGAGCAGTTCTTC.

On this clone itself: Germline is not matched at one junction end, which may reflect a read error. V usage is TRBV30 and J usage is TRBJ2-1, with D perhaps matching TRBD1 or TRBD2 (5 bases each). CDR1 is GTSNPN and CDR2 is SVGIG in the germline V gene (reference sequence). This CDR3 has 18 residues. CDR3 region: CAGSRGRRLTEAYNEQFF. DNA for the CDR3: TGTGCCGGGAGCCGAGGAAGGCGACTGACAGAGGCCTACAATGAGCAGTTCTTC.

In DNA, the CDR3 is TGTGCCAGCTCACCGGGACAGGAGTTTAATCAGCCCCAGCATTTT. Translated: CASSPGQEFNQPQHF. The rearrangement links TRBV18 to TRBJ1-5, with TRBD1 identical over 8 bases. This CDR3 has 15 amino acids. Looked up from germline, CDR1 is KGHSH and CDR2 is LQKENI. V lost 3 bases and J lost 4; bases outside the gene matches: 5.

V is TRBV6-5 and J is TRBJ1-5; the D is unclear. Germline V CDR1 and CDR2: MNHEY, SVGAGI. Trimming left V 5 bases short and J 0 bases short, with 8 bases between. The CDR3 sequence is 14 residues long. In DNA, the CDR3 is TGTGCCAGCAGTCTAGACTATAGCAATCAGCCCCAGCATTTT. It is translated as CASSLDYSNQPQHF.

The J gene is TRBJ2-5, the V gene TRBV6-5; possibly TRBD1 for D (6 bases). CDR3 length equals 14 residues. Germline V gives CDR1 MNHEY, CDR2 SVGAGI. V was pared by 0 bases and J by 10 bases, with 15 bases between. The CDR3 protein is CASSYSASGQNQYF. The CDR3 nucleotides are TGTGCCAGCAGTTACTCGGCCTCCGGACAGAACCAGTACTTC.

The J gene is TRBJ1-1, the V gene TRBV7-9; 12 bases match TRBD1. This CDR3 region has 16 residues. V dropped 5 bases and J dropped 4; count of bases not matched to a gene: 8. Germline V CDR1 and CDR2: SEHNR, FQNEAQ (reference sequence). Written as DNA, the CDR3 is TGTGCCAGCAGCCGGGACAGGGGGCTGTGGGGCACTGAAGCTTTCTTT. Residues: CASSRDRGLWGTEAFF.

This clone was observed a handful of times. The chain has TRBV27 and TRBJ2-7; the D gene is possibly TRBD1 (5 bases). CDR1 and CDR2 (germline): MNHEY, SMNVEV (reference sequence). Trimming removed 5 bases at V and 6 bases at J, with 11 bases between. The CDR3 totals 12 residues. The CDR3 DNA reads as TGTGCCAGCAGTGGTCAGGGCTTCGAGCAGTACTTC. This gives the protein CASSGQGFEQYF.

The chain employs TRBV28 and TRBJ2-5; the match to TRBD1 covers 7 bases. CDR1 and CDR2 (germline): MDHEN, SYDVKM. Losses at the gene ends were 3 bases for V and 1 base for J; bases not matched to a gene: 5. This CDR3 spans 15 amino acids. Here the CDR3 DNA reads TGTGCCAGCAGTTTCCACGGGACAGCCCAAGAGACCCAGTACTTC. Translation gives CASSFHGTAQETQYF.

This CDR3 reads CASSRQRDSPYEQYF. The CDR3 nucleotides are TGTGCCAGCAGCCGACAAAGGGACTCCCCCTACGAGCAGTACTTC. The chain uses TRBV2 and TRBJ2-7; maybe TRBD2 (6 bases). In germline, CDR1 is SNHLY, CDR2 FYNNEI. This CDR3 comprises 15 residues. The V end lost 6 bases, the J end lost 2 bases, and 17 bases lay between the germline ends. Full variable domain (rest looked up from reference TRBV2 and TRBJ2-7): EPEVTQTPSHQVTQMGQEVILRCVPISNHLYFYWYRQILGQKVEFLVSFYNNEISEKSEIFDDQFSVERPDGSNFTLKIRSTKLEDSAMYFCASSRQRDSPYEQYFGPGTRLTVT.

The V call is TRBV28, the J call TRBJ1-2; no clear D. The CDR3 length is 13 residues. V was clipped by 5 bases and J by 1 base, with 8 bases between them. Germline CDR1 is MDHEN and CDR2 is SYDVKM. CDR3 bases: TGTGCCAGCAGTGACGACATTAACTATGGCTACACCTTC. Protein: CASSDDINYGYTF.